These 28 T cell receptor beta chains came from one sample sequenced in a study of regulatory T cells in long-lasting Graves disease. Time point in this sample: newly diagnosed GD, antithyroid drugs for less than 3 months. Preparation of the TCR library used RNA extracted from PBMCs. The authors built TCR beta libraries using iRepertoire HTBI primers and Arm-PCR of CDR3 regions. TCRdb itself ran the multiplex PCR reads through MiXCR, one entry per CDR3 protein. The repertoire includes about 310,000 distinct CDR3 sequences, over 15% of them detected once, and around 36% sits in the top ten. The input for sequencing was peripheral blood mononuclear cells (PBMCs), taken at new diagnosis, from a patient treated with antithyroid drugs. These receptors all come from a female donor with Graves disease.

This clonotype was detected only a few times. This chain links TRBV27 with TRBJ1-2, with D possibly TRBD1 on 5 matching bases. Germline V gene lookup returns CDR1 MNHEY and CDR2 SMNVEV (reference sequence). V lost 11 bases and J lost 7, with 23 bases in between. CDR3 length: 14 amino acids. As DNA, the CDR3 is TGTGCCTCCCGACCCGTAACAGGCCGGGGTGGCTACACCTTC. This codes for CASRPVTGRGGYTF.

In its sample, this clonotype was seen many times. V and J are TRBV5-1 and TRBJ2-1, with 12 bases matching TRBD2. Per the germline V gene, CDR1 is SGHRS and CDR2 is YFSETQ. The CDR3 runs to 18 residues. The junction had 14 bases not matched to a gene; V was cut back by 3 bases and J by 7 bases. As DNA, the CDR3 is TGCGCCAGCAGCTCGACCTTTTTGACTAGCGGGAGAAAGAATGAGCAGTTCTTC. Encoded protein: CASSSTFLTSGRKNEQFF. Using reference TRBV5-1 and TRBJ2-1 for the parts outside the CDR3, the full variable domain is KAGVTQTPRYLIKTRGQQVTLSCSPISGHRSVSWYQQTPGQGLQFLFEYFSETQRNKGNFPGRFSGRQFSNSRSEMNVSTLELGDSALYLCASSSTFLTSGRKNEQFFGPGTRLTVL.

V is TRBV9 and J is TRBJ2-7; D gene uncertain. The V end lost 0 bases, the J end lost 3 bases, and 13 bases lay between the germline ends. The CDR3 has 15 amino acids. Germline V gene lookup returns CDR1 SGDLS and CDR2 YYNGEE. DNA for the CDR3: TGTGCCAGCAGCGTAGATGCCTTTAACGACTACGAGCAGTACTTC. Protein: CASSVDAFNDYEQYF.

This clonotype was seen repeatedly, ten times or more. The chain carries TRBV19 and TRBJ1-1; 8 bases align to TRBD1. Germline lookup yields CDR1 LNHDA and CDR2 SQIVND (reference sequence). CDR3 length: 17 amino acids. Losses at the gene ends were 6 bases for V and 0 bases for J; bases not matched to a gene: 12. The CDR3 DNA follows: TGTGCCAGTAGCCCCGTTGGGACAGGACTTATGAACACTGAAGCTTTCTTT. This sequence encodes CASSPVGTGLMNTEAFF. Full variable domain (rest looked up from reference TRBV19 and TRBJ1-1): DGGITQSPKYLFRKEGQNVTLSCEQNLNHDAMYWYRQDPGQGLRLIYYSQIVNDFQKGDIAEGYSVSREKKESFPLTVTSAQKNPTAFYLCASSPVGTGLMNTEAFFGQGTRLTVV.

The V and J genes are TRBV5-1 and TRBJ2-2; 7 bases are shared with TRBD1. The CDR3 consists of 12 residues. In germline, CDR1 is SGHRS, CDR2 YFSETQ. V gave up 4 bases and J gave up 8 bases; unmatched junction bases: 2. Written as DNA, the CDR3 is TGCGCCAGCAGCCGGACAGGTGGGGAGCTGTTTTTT. Translated, it gives CASSRTGGELFF.

Regarding this clonotype: A much bigger clone sits one base away, suggesting this may be a read error. This chain uses TRBV6-1 with TRBJ2-5; 10 bases align to TRBD1. The CDR3 consists of 15 residues. The germline V gene has CDR1 MNHNS and CDR2 SASEGT. V trimming: 7 bases; J trimming: 5 bases; junction bases outside the gene matches: 10. The CDR3 DNA reads as TGTGCCAGCACCCCGACAGGGGGCCTAGGGGAGACCCAGTACTTC. Encoded protein: CASTPTGGLGETQYF.

The chain joins TRBV19 to TRBJ2-5; weak D call: TRBD2 (6 bases). Germline V lookup: CDR1 LNHDA, CDR2 SQIVND (reference sequence). V was clipped by 7 bases and J by 4 bases, with 16 bases between them. This CDR3 spans 14 amino acids. This chain's CDR3 is CASNRGRRGETQYF. CDR3 in DNA: TGTGCCAGTAACCGCGGCCGGAGGGGAGAGACCCAGTACTTC.

J is TRBJ2-3 and V is TRBV20-1; D perhaps matches TRBD1 (5 bases). Germline CDR1 DFQATT, CDR2 SNEGSKA (reference sequence). This CDR3 contains 14 residues. Trimming removed 0 bases at V and 2 bases at J, with 9 bases between. CDR3 DNA sequence: TGCAGTGCTAGAGATGGGGCTACCACAGATACGCAGTATTTT. Residues: CSARDGATTDTQYF.

This clonotype was detected a few times. This chain connects TRBV5-1 to TRBJ1-4, with D possibly matching TRBD1 (5 bases). Germline CDR1 is SGHRS and CDR2 is YFSETQ. This CDR3 region has 14 residues. Deletions cut 6 bases from V and 3 bases from J, with 12 bases between. The CDR3 region has the DNA TGCGCCAGCAAGTATCAGGGCGCTAATGAAAAACTGTTTTTT. This translates into CASKYQGANEKLFF.

The sample holds many counts of this clonotype. The chain's CDR3 is CASSGQNFGTEAFF. The DNA for the CDR3 is TGTGCCAGCAGCGGACAGAATTTCGGCACTGAAGCTTTCTTT. The V call is TRBV9, the J call TRBJ1-1; the D gene is possibly TRBD1 (5 bases). The CDR3 has 14 residues. Trimming pared 3 bases from V and 4 bases from J, leaving 13 bases between. Germline V lookup: CDR1 SGDLS, CDR2 YYNGEE.

As regards this clonotype: Mismatch with germline at one junction end may stem from a read error. The chain combines TRBV15 with TRBJ2-1, with D hard to call. CDR1 LNHNV and CDR2 YYDKDF come from the germline V gene (reference sequence). This CDR3 comprises 16 residues. CDR3 residues: CAASRDPPYSYNEQFF. In DNA, the CDR3 is TGTGCCGCCAGCAGAGATCCCCCCTACAGTTACAATGAGCAGTTCTTC.

This clonotype was counted at least ten times. The chain joins TRBV15 to TRBJ2-3, with D possibly being TRBD1 (5 bases). The germline CDR1 and CDR2 sequences are LNHNV and YYDKDF (reference sequence). Deletions cut 0 bases from V and 5 bases from J, with 12 bases between. The CDR3 covers 15 residues. CDR3: CATSRDRVGRDTQYF. The DNA for the CDR3 is TGTGCCACCAGCAGAGACAGGGTAGGGCGAGATACGCAGTATTTT.

This clonotype was counted ten times or more. V is TRBV10-3 and J is TRBJ1-5; D is undetermined. Trimming left V 3 bases short and J 4 bases short, with 7 bases between. CDR3 length: 13 residues. Germline loops: CDR1 ENHRY, CDR2 SYGVKD. CDR3 bases: TGTGCCATCAGTGATCGAGGGAATCAGCCCCAGCATTTT. It encodes CAISDRGNQPQHF.

This clonotype was detected a few times. This chain links TRBV5-1 with TRBJ1-4; D uncertain. With 1 base removed from V and 2 bases from J, the gap between germline ends came to 9 bases. The germline V gene encodes CDR1 SGHRS and CDR2 YFSETQ. The CDR3 has 15 residues. CDR3 bases: TGCGCCAGCAGCTTGTACCCGGCGACTAATGAAAAACTGTTTTTT. Its translation is CASSLYPATNEKLFF.

The chain links TRBV20-1 to TRBJ1-5; TRBD1 matches 10 bases. The germline V gene has CDR1 DFQATT and CDR2 SNEGSKA (reference sequence). This CDR3 comprises 14 residues. V dropped 6 bases and J dropped 6; count of bases not matched to a gene: 8. Here the CDR3 reads CSAGTGDFGQPQHF. CDR3 bases: TGCAGTGCGGGGACAGGGGATTTTGGTCAGCCCCAGCATTTT.

This clonotype was seen at least ten times. The chain has TRBV2 and TRBJ2-7, with D perhaps being TRBD1 or TRBD2 (7 bases each). Trimming cost V 10 bases and J 0 bases, with 16 bases left between them. The CDR3 covers 14 residues. From germline, CDR1 is SNHLY and CDR2 FYNNEI. CDR3 sequence (DNA): TGTGCCATACAGGGGAGGGGGCTCTCCTACGAGCAGTACTTC. Translating it yields CAIQGRGLSYEQYF.

This clonotype occurred a few times. This chain connects TRBV9 to TRBJ2-2, with D maybe TRBD2 (6 bases). Germline V gene data show CDR1 as SGDLS and CDR2 as YYNGEE. This CDR3 has 17 residues. Trimming took off 0 bases at V and 1 base at J, with 13 bases between the two ends. CDR3 coding DNA: TGTGCCAGCAGCGTAGCTGTTGGTAGCGGGAACACCGGGGAGCTGTTTTTT. Translated, it gives CASSVAVGSGNTGELFF.

This clonotype appeared many times. The chain couples TRBV3-1 to TRBJ1-3; TRBD1 might be the D (5 bases). The CDR3 is 16 residues long. V gave up 4 bases and J gave up 0 bases, with 13 bases separating them. Germline assignment: CDR1 LGHDT and CDR2 YNNKEL (reference sequence). CDR3 amino acids: CASSPTGRASGNTIYF. The CDR3 region has the DNA TGTGCCAGCAGCCCTACAGGTCGGGCCTCTGGAAACACCATATATTTT.

This clonotype was picked up a small number of times. This chain links TRBV19 with TRBJ2-1, with D uncertain. V was pared by 3 bases and J by 4 bases, with 7 bases between. Germline CDR1 LNHDA, CDR2 SQIVND (reference sequence). This CDR3 has 13 residues. The CDR3 is CASSMGQYNEQFF. The CDR3 DNA reads TGTGCCAGTAGTATGGGTCAGTACAATGAGCAGTTCTTC.

This clonotype has ten or more counts. The genes are TRBV11-2 and TRBJ1-5, with D perhaps TRBD1 (6 bases). Germline CDR1 and CDR2: SGHAT and FQNNGV. V gave up 0 bases and J gave up 0 bases, with 9 bases separating them. This CDR3 spans 16 amino acids. In nucleotides, the CDR3 is TGTGCCAGCAGCTTAGAGGGACAATATAGCAATCAGCCCCAGCATTTT. This gives the protein CASSLEGQYSNQPQHF.

This clonotype was counted ten times or more. Here the CDR3 reads CASSSRRRQDQETQYF. As DNA, the CDR3 is TGTGCCAGCAGCTCCCGAAGAAGACAGGACCAAGAGACCCAGTACTTC. The V and J genes are TRBV7-8 and TRBJ2-5; D perhaps matches TRBD1 (6 bases). CDR3 length equals 16 residues. Germline lookup yields CDR1 SGHVS and CDR2 FQNEAQ. Trimming removed 4 bases at V and 0 bases at J, with 15 bases between.

This clonotype has a count of ten or more. The rearrangement joins TRBV19 to TRBJ2-5; TRBD2 is a possible D gene (5 bases). V gave up 4 bases and J gave up 0 bases, with 9 bases separating them. Germline loops: CDR1 LNHDA, CDR2 SQIVND (reference sequence). The CDR3 spans 14 residues. CDR3 protein: CASSTPGNQETQYF. The CDR3 DNA sequence: TGTGCCAGTAGTACACCGGGAAACCAAGAGACCCAGTACTTC.

This chain connects TRBV5-1 to TRBJ2-3; 7 positions agree with TRBD1. Germline assignment: CDR1 SGHRS and CDR2 YFSETQ. The CDR3 length is 21 residues. Trimming took 1 base from V and 0 from J; bases not matched to a gene: 20. CDR3 DNA: TGCGCCAGCAGCTTGTATAGCGTCTTGACAGGGAGATGGGGAAGCACAGATACGCAGTATTTT. Its translation is CASSLYSVLTGRWGSTDTQYF. Filled out from reference TRBV5-1 and TRBJ2-3, the complete variable domain reads KAGVTQTPRYLIKTRGQQVTLSCSPISGHRSVSWYQQTPGQGLQFLFEYFSETQRNKGNFPGRFSGRQFSNSRSEMNVSTLELGDSALYLCASSLYSVLTGRWGSTDTQYFGPGTRLTVL.

This clonotype appeared once. This chain joins TRBV12-3 or TRBV12-4 and TRBJ2-2; 9 nucleotides line up with TRBD1. V shed 7 bases and J 5 bases; nucleotides not matched to a gene: 11. The CDR3 runs 16 residues. CDR3 residues: CASTGTGGAVTGELFF. DNA for the CDR3: TGTGCCAGCACCGGAACAGGGGGCGCCGTGACCGGGGAGCTGTTTTTT.

This clonotype was observed many times. The CDR3 here is CASTWTGLIGGTGELFF. CDR3 DNA: TGTGCCAGCACTTGGACGGGCCTGATAGGAGGCACCGGGGAGCTGTTTTTT. The chain links TRBV27 to TRBJ2-2; D is perhaps TRBD2 (5 bases). V was cut by 7 bases and J by 4 bases, with 22 bases left in between. Germline V CDR1 and CDR2: MNHEY, SMNVEV (reference sequence). The CDR3 loop spans 17 amino acids.

This clonotype was seen at least ten times. V gene TRBV3-1 combines with J gene TRBJ2-1; tentatively, D is TRBD1 or TRBD2 (5 bases each). The CDR3 loop spans 15 amino acids. Germline-derived CDR1 and CDR2 are LGHDT and YNNKEL (reference sequence). V lost 2 bases to trimming and J lost 8 bases, with 16 bases between them. In DNA form, the CDR3 reads TGTGCCAGCAGCCAATTGAGTTCGGGACGGGATGAGCAGTTCTTC. It encodes CASSQLSSGRDEQFF.

The chain is built from TRBV20-1 and TRBJ2-7, with 10 nucleotides matching TRBD2. V trimming: 4 bases; J trimming: 4 bases; junction bases outside the gene matches: 4. The CDR3 length is 13 residues. Germline V gene sequence: CDR1 DFQATT, CDR2 SNEGSKA (reference sequence). Here the CDR3 DNA reads TGCAGTGCTAAGCGGGAGGGGGCTTACGAGCAGTACTTC. This sequence encodes CSAKREGAYEQYF.

This clonotype was detected many times. The chain joins TRBV11-2 to TRBJ2-1; the match to TRBD2 covers 8 bases. V dropped 1 base and J dropped 5; count of bases not matched to a gene: 4. The V gene's germline CDR1 is SGHAT and CDR2 FQNNGV. This CDR3 is 15 amino acids long. CDR3 nucleotides: TGTGCCAGCAGCTTAGCGGGAGGGCCTAACAATGAGCAGTTCTTC. This translates into CASSLAGGPNNEQFF.